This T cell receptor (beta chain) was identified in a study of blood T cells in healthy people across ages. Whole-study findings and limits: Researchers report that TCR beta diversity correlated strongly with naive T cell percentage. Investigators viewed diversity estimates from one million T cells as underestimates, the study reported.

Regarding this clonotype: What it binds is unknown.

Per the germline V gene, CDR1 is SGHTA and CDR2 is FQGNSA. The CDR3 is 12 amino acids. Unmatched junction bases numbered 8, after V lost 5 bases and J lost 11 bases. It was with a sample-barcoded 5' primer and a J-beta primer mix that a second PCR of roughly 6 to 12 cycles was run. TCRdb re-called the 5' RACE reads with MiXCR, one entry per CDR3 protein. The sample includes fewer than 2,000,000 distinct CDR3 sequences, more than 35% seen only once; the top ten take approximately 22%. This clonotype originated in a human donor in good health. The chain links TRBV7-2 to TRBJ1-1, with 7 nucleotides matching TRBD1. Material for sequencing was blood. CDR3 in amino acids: CASSRIAGGAFF. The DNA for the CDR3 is TGTGCCAGCAGCCGGATAGCAGGGGGGGCTTTCTTT.